The clone carrying this TCR beta chain was seen at least ten times. Its antigen remains unidentified. This record belongs to a study of T-cell reconstitution after alpha-beta-depleted transplantation in children. Study results and caveats: It was reported that alpha-beta T cells came from several hundred expanded graft clones (about two months after transplant). Fresh T-cell production supplied most of the T-cell counts and diversity seen one year after transplant.

Library preparation (for TCRbeta) was performed with unique molecular identifiers. TCRdb itself ran the PCR reads through MiXCR, one entry per CDR3 protein. The sample holds around 120,000 distinct CDR3 sequences, more than 20% seen once. The length of the CDR3 is 14 residues. Per germline, CDR1 DFQATT and CDR2 SNEGSKA (reference sequence). V was shortened by 6 bases and J by 2 bases, with 16 bases between the two germline ends. The specimen comprised PBMCs, mostly from graft donor cells, sampled 180 days after TCRalphabeta/CD19-depleted stem cell transplant. The V call is TRBV20-1, the J call TRBJ1-1; a possible D gene is TRBD1 (5 bases). The origin of this receptor is a male patient aged 2-10 years who had a stem cell transplant for chronic granulomatous disease, so the T cells may come from the graft donor. Here the CDR3 DNA reads TGCAGTGCCCTCCTGAGGGGCAGAAACACTGAAGCTTTCTTT. Translation: CSALLRGRNTEAFF.